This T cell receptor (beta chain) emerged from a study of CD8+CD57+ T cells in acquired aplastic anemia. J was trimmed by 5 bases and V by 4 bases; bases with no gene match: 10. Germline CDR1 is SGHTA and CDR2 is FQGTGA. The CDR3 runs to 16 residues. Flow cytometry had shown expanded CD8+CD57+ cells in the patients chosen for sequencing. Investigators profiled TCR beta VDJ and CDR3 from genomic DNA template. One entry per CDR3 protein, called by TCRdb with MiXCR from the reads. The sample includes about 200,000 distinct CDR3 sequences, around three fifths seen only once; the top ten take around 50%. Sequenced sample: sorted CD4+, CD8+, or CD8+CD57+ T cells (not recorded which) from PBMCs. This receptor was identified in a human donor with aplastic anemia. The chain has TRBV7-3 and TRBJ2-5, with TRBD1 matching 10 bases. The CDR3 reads CASSSKPGQGFETQYF. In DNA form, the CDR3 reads TGTGCCAGCAGCTCGAAACCGGGACAGGGGTTCGAGACCCAGTACTTC.